These 15 T cell receptor beta chains originate from one sample sequenced in a study of technical replicates of blood from a handful of donors. Repertoires were generated with immunoSEQ multiplex PCR, while TCRdb's copy carries only in-frame clones and drops some. The sample has almost 90,000 clones, around 93% seen once. The sample taken for sequencing was T cells isolated from PBMCs. The receptors were gathered from a human donor in good health.

This chain links TRBV7-6 with TRBJ2-7; 7 bases align to TRBD1. V was pared by 1 base and J by 3 bases, with 3 bases of the junction left unmatched. The CDR3 covers 14 residues. Germline-derived CDR1 and CDR2 are SGHVS and FNYEAQ. The CDR3 nucleotides read TGTGCCAGCAGCTTAGTGGCAGGGGGCTACGAGCAGTACTTC. Residues: CASSLVAGGYEQYF.

This rearrangement joins TRBV19 to TRBJ2-7, with 14 bases aligning to TRBD2. The junction had 3 bases not matched to a gene; V was cut back by 10 bases and J by 4 bases. The V gene's germline CDR1 is LNHDA and CDR2 SQIVND (reference sequence). CDR3 length equals 13 residues. The CDR3 sequence: CATRTSGRYEQYF. The CDR3 nucleotides are TGTGCCACCCGGACTAGCGGGAGGTACGAGCAGTACTTC.

V is TRBV19 and J is TRBJ2-2, with TRBD2 matching over 9 bases. Germline CDR1 reads LNHDA; CDR2 reads SQIVND (reference sequence). V shed 1 base and J 2 bases; nucleotides not matched to a gene: 2. The CDR3 runs to 16 residues. The CDR3 DNA follows: TGTGCCAGTAGTATAGGGCTAGCGGGAAACACCGGGGAGCTGTTTTTT. Protein product: CASSIGLAGNTGELFF.

The chain links TRBV2 to TRBJ1-1; TRBD1 might be the D (6 bases). Germline values: CDR1 SNHLY, CDR2 FYNNEI. Trimming pared 2 bases from V and 5 bases from J, leaving 15 bases between. The CDR3 consists of 15 residues. Here the CDR3 DNA reads TGTGCCAGCAGTGAAAATTACAGGGATGGTACTGAAGCTTTCTTT. The encoded protein is CASSENYRDGTEAFF.

This clone has only one observation. This rearrangement joins TRBV7-2 to TRBJ1-2; 8 bases are shared with TRBD1. Germline loops: CDR1 SGHTA, CDR2 FQGNSA. This CDR3 has 14 residues. The ends lost 4 bases at V and 6 bases at J; junction bases unmatched: 7. CDR3 sequence reads: CASSSGTGGNGYTF. The CDR3 DNA is TGTGCCAGCAGCTCCGGGACAGGCGGGAATGGCTACACCTTC.

V usage is TRBV9 and J usage is TRBJ2-3; a weak D match, TRBD1 (6 bases). The length of the CDR3 is 13 residues. V was shortened by 3 bases and J by 3 bases, with 8 bases between the two germline ends. Germline CDR1 SGDLS, CDR2 YYNGEE. The CDR3 region is CASSAQGTDTQYF. The CDR3 DNA sequence: TGTGCCAGCAGCGCCCAGGGGACAGATACGCAGTATTTT.

The chain has TRBV6-1 and TRBJ2-7; 9 bases map to TRBD2. CDR3 size: 14 residues. V shed 6 bases and J 3 bases; nucleotides not matched to a gene: 6. Germline V lookup: CDR1 MNHNS, CDR2 SASEGT. The CDR3 bases are TGTGCCAGCAGGAGCCTAGCGGGATACTACGAGCAGTACTTC. As protein: CASRSLAGYYEQYF.

This clone has just one count. The CDR3 bases are TGTGCCAGCAGTGAGACCTGGAGGGGCATTCAGTACTTC. Amino acid sequence: CASSETWRGIQYF. The V call is TRBV27, the J call TRBJ2-4; D is perhaps TRBD2 (6 bases). Germline values: CDR1 MNHEY, CDR2 SMNVEV (reference sequence). The CDR3 is 13 amino acids. V was clipped by 5 bases and J by 9 bases, with 14 bases between them.

Here the CDR3 DNA reads TGTGCCAGTAGTTCTCAGGGGTACACTGAAGCTTTCTTT. Translated, it gives CASSSQGYTEAFF. The rearrangement uses TRBV19 and TRBJ1-1; D is perhaps TRBD1 (6 bases). The CDR3 sequence is 13 residues long. Germline V gene sequence: CDR1 LNHDA, CDR2 SQIVND (reference sequence). Trimming took 5 bases from V and 3 from J, leaving 10 bases between them.

The chain uses TRBV11-3 and TRBJ1-1; D is ambiguous. Germline loops: CDR1 SGHNT, CDR2 YENEEA. V lost 0 bases, J lost 5 bases, and 10 bases lay in between. The CDR3 runs 14 residues. The CDR3 protein is CASSLDMEMTEAFF. CDR3 DNA: TGTGCCAGCAGCTTAGATATGGAGATGACTGAAGCTTTCTTT.

The chain carries TRBV11-2 and TRBJ1-3; 7 bases are shared with TRBD1. The CDR3 runs 17 residues. Germline CDR1 SGHAT, CDR2 FQNNGV. V lost 1 base and J lost 3; bases outside the gene matches: 9. The CDR3 DNA reads as TGTGCCAGCAGCTTAGTTGCGACAGGGATGGTTGGAAACACCATATATTTT. This gives the protein CASSLVATGMVGNTIYF.

The V call is TRBV28, the J call TRBJ2-7; possibly TRBD1 or TRBD2 for D (9 bases each). Germline-derived CDR1 and CDR2 are MDHEN and SYDVKM. CDR3 length: 19 amino acids. V shed 6 bases and J shed 2 bases, with 29 bases lying between them. The CDR3 DNA sequence: TGTGCCAGCAGGACAGACAGGGGGTGGCGGGAGGGCCTTACCTACGAGCAGTACTTC. This sequence encodes CASRTDRGWREGLTYEQYF.

The chain couples TRBV5-1 to TRBJ1-1; D may be TRBD1 (6 bases). V gave up 0 bases and J gave up 2 bases, with 11 bases separating them. The CDR3 loop spans 15 amino acids. The V gene's germline CDR1 is SGHRS and CDR2 YFSETQ. The CDR3 sequence: CASSLDWGQNTEAFF. In DNA, the CDR3 is TGCGCCAGCAGCTTGGATTGGGGACAAAACACTGAAGCTTTCTTT. The full variable domain, rest sourced from reference TRBV5-1 and TRBJ1-1, is KAGVTQTPRYLIKTRGQQVTLSCSPISGHRSVSWYQQTPGQGLQFLFEYFSETQRNKGNFPGRFSGRQFSNSRSEMNVSTLELGDSALYLCASSLDWGQNTEAFFGQGTRLTVV.

The J gene is TRBJ2-7, the V gene TRBV11-3; D not resolved. There are 14 residues in the CDR3. Trimming shortened V by 4 bases and J by 4 bases, and 14 bases separated the two germline ends. From germline, CDR1 is SGHNT and CDR2 YENEEA. The CDR3 region is CASSYQRKEYEQYF. The CDR3 DNA follows: TGTGCCAGCAGCTATCAGAGGAAGGAGTACGAGCAGTACTTC.

The CDR3 region is CASSLRDSRGYTF. DNA of the CDR3: TGTGCCAGCAGTTTGCGGGACAGTCGTGGCTACACCTTC. The V gene is TRBV28, the J gene TRBJ1-2; TRBD1 agrees at 7 bases. Germline CDR1 is MDHEN and CDR2 is SYDVKM. This CDR3 region has 13 residues. J gave up 7 bases and V 3 bases, and 5 bases lay outside the gene matches.